This is a list of T cell receptor beta chains from one sample in a study of CD8 T cells in ankylosing spondylitis. One entry per CDR3 protein, called by TCRdb with MiXCR from the 5' RACE reads. The sample lists some 130,000 distinct CDR3 sequences; 15% to 20% were seen once. The sequencing input was blood, either unsorted or a sorted T cell fraction (not recorded which). These receptors came from a male donor with ankylosing spondylitis. Each CDR3 is given with its conserved first and last residue. D genes are given only for firm matches. Clone size is given for some rows only: seen once, a few or many times, or a class if the clone is expanded.

v_call	clone_size	d_call	j_call	cdr3_aa	cdr3_nt
TRBV2	-	-	TRBJ2-7	CASSGGTIPYEQYF	TGTGCCAGCAGCGGGGGCACCATCCCCTACGAGCAGTACTTC
TRBV6-2/TRBV6-3	-	-	TRBJ1-1	CASSGGAMNTEAFF	TGTGCCAGCAGTGGGGGGGCGATGAACACTGAAGCTTTCTTT
TRBV12-3/TRBV12-4	-	-	TRBJ1-4	CASSPGRGELFF	TGTGCCAGCAGTCCCGGAAGGGGTGAACTGTTTTTT
TRBV2	-	-	TRBJ2-1	CASRGREQFF	TGTGCCAGCAGGGGCAGAGAGCAGTTCTTC
TRBV5-1	few	-	TRBJ2-7	CASSGTVRHEQYF	TGCGCCAGCAGCGGGACCGTAAGGCACGAGCAGTACTTC
TRBV30	few	-	TRBJ1-4	CAWSVLPRQRTNEKLFF	TGTGCCTGGAGTGTACTCCCCCGACAGAGAACTAATGAAAAACTGTTTTTT
TRBV27	-	-	TRBJ2-7	CASSSERTYEQYF	TGTGCCAGCAGTTCCGAGAGAACCTACGAGCAGTACTTC
TRBV29-1	many	-	TRBJ2-7	CSVEGSGETYEQYF	TGCAGCGTTGAGGGGTCGGGGGAAACCTACGAGCAGTACTTC
TRBV5-1	-	TRBD1	TRBJ2-7	CASSFGQAYEQYF	TGCGCCAGCAGCTTTGGACAGGCCTACGAGCAGTACTTC
TRBV12-3/TRBV12-4	many	-	TRBJ2-5	CASSGAGVQETQYF	TGTGCCAGCAGTGGGGCAGGAGTACAAGAGACCCAGTACTTC
TRBV7-9	-	-	TRBJ2-7	CASSPSTGQHLGEQYF	TGTGCCAGCAGCCCCTCCACCGGCCAGCACCTTGGCGAGCAGTACTTC
TRBV7-8	few	-	TRBJ2-7	CASSVPGEGLSYEQYF	TGTGCCAGCAGCGTACCCGGAGAGGGACTTTCCTACGAGCAGTACTTC
TRBV28	few	TRBD2	TRBJ2-7	CASSWVSGSYEQYF	TGTGCCAGCAGTTGGGTTAGCGGGAGTTACGAGCAGTACTTC
TRBV7-9	-	TRBD1	TRBJ1-2	CASSQDGTGRYGYTF	TGTGCCAGCAGCCAAGATGGGACAGGGAGGTATGGCTACACCTTC
TRBV10-3	many	-	TRBJ2-7	CAISEGSKWKGF	TGTGCCATCAGTGAAGGTTCGAAATGGAAGGGCTTC
TRBV29-1	many	TRBD1	TRBJ2-1	CSVELIGGLELRNEQFF	TGCAGCGTTGAATTAATAGGGGGCTTGGAGTTACGGAATGAGCAGTTCTTC
TRBV30	-	-	TRBJ1-1	CAWSADSFNTEAFF	TGTGCCTGGAGTGCGGACAGTTTTAACACTGAAGCTTTCTTT
TRBV4-2	many	TRBD1	TRBJ2-7	CASSQERQGPYEQYF	TGTGCCAGCAGCCAAGAACGACAGGGGCCCTACGAGCAGTACTTC
TRBV7-9	few	-	TRBJ2-5	CASSLDPQKETQYF	TGTGCCAGCAGCTTAGACCCACAGAAAGAGACCCAGTACTTC
TRBV29-1	many	TRBD2	TRBJ2-3	CSADRREGTDTQYF	TGCAGCGCTGACAGGCGGGAGGGTACAGATACGCAGTATTTT
TRBV5-1	few	TRBD2	TRBJ2-7	CASSPPGLANYEQYF	TGCGCCAGCAGCCCCCCGGGACTAGCCAACTACGAGCAGTACTTC
TRBV28	-	-	TRBJ1-1	CASSSTVRGRAFF	TGTGCCAGCAGTTCTACGGTCCGGGGGAGGGCTTTCTTT
TRBV12-3/TRBV12-4	-	TRBD1	TRBJ1-6	CASSLGWTGDSPLHF	TGTGCCAGCAGTTTAGGGTGGACAGGGGATTCACCCCTCCACTTT
TRBV5-1	-	-	TRBJ1-1	CASSIDRVTEAFF	TGCGCCAGCAGCATCGATAGGGTTACTGAAGCTTTCTTT
TRBV7-9	-	-	TRBJ2-7	CASSSTRYYEQYF	TGTGCCAGCAGCTCGACCCGATATTACGAGCAGTACTTC
TRBV27	-	-	TRBJ1-5	CASRRGSNQPQHF	TGTGCCAGCAGGAGGGGTAGCAATCAGCCCCAGCATTTT
TRBV29-1	few	TRBD2	TRBJ2-7	CSVDGRSSSGAYEQYF	TGCAGCGTTGATGGCAGAAGCTCTAGCGGGGCCTACGAGCAGTACTTC
TRBV9	-	TRBD2	TRBJ2-7	CASSVDDVGSGSYEQYF	TGTGCCAGCAGCGTAGACGATGTGGGTAGCGGGTCCTACGAGCAGTACTTC
TRBV27	few	-	TRBJ2-2	CASEVNGELFF	TGTGCCAGCGAGGTTAACGGGGAGCTGTTTTTT
TRBV6-5	-	-	TRBJ1-6	CASSYSGRRSPLHF	TGTGCCAGCAGTTACTCCGGCCGGAGGTCACCCCTCCACTTT
TRBV11-2	few	-	TRBJ2-7	CASSLPIGNEQYF	TGTGCCAGCAGCTTACCAATAGGGAACGAGCAGTACTTC
TRBV9	many	-	TRBJ1-5	CASSVGTNQPQHF	TGTGCCAGCAGCGTAGGGACAAATCAGCCCCAGCATTTT
TRBV20-1	-	TRBD2	TRBJ2-1	CSASLAGASSYNEQFF	TGCAGTGCCTCACTAGCGGGCGCGAGCTCCTACAATGAGCAGTTCTTC
TRBV28	few	-	TRBJ2-7	CASIGSSGSGYEQYF	TGTGCCAGCATAGGATCTTCCGGGAGCGGGTACGAGCAGTACTTC
TRBV28	few	-	TRBJ1-1	CASSMRGDNLVGTEAFF	TGTGCCAGCAGTATGAGGGGCGACAACCTGGTGGGGACTGAAGCTTTCTTT
TRBV29-1	many	-	TRBJ2-1	CSVGGGLAGSYNEQFF	TGCAGCGTTGGAGGTGGGCTAGCTGGCTCCTACAATGAGCAGTTCTTC
TRBV28	once	TRBD2	TRBJ2-2	CASSFREVTGELFF	TGTGCCAGCAGTTTTCGGGAGGTCACCGGGGAGCTGTTTTTT
TRBV30	-	TRBD1	TRBJ2-1	CAWSVGQGGYNEQFF	TGTGCCTGGAGTGTGGGACAGGGGGGCTACAATGAGCAGTTCTTC
TRBV12-3/TRBV12-4	-	-	TRBJ1-1	CASSLALQGRTF	TGTGCCAGCAGTTTAGCGTTGCAGGGTAGAACCTTT